Sequencing of this T cell receptor (beta chain) was carried out in a study of CD8 T cells in ankylosing spondylitis. Germline CDR1 is DFQATT and CDR2 is SNEGSKA (reference sequence). The CDR3 sequence is 12 residues long. V was cut by 2 bases and J by 4 bases, with 8 bases left in between. Only a few counts were recorded for this clonotype. Its antigen is as yet unknown. General study points: Earlier work had already found some motif variants in reactive arthritis synovial fluid and blood.

The authors made TCR beta libraries by quantitative 5'-RACE with molecular barcodes. TCRdb used MiXCR to reprocess the 5' RACE reads, holding one entry per CDR3 protein. The sample holds more than 100,000 distinct CDR3 sequences, roughly 10% seen once. The chain joins TRBV20-1 to TRBJ2-5; unclear D gene. This receptor was identified in a female donor with ankylosing spondylitis or in good health (not recorded which). The sample taken for sequencing was blood, either unsorted or a sorted T cell fraction (not recorded which). DNA of the CDR3: TGCAGTGCTAGATTGGTGGGAGAGACCCAGTACTTC. It codes for CSARLVGETQYF.